The present T cell receptor (beta chain) was sequenced within a study of CD8 T cells in Susac syndrome. Germline CDR1 is MNHEY and CDR2 is SMNVEV (reference sequence). CDR3 length: 14 amino acids. After removal of 5 bases from V and 3 bases from J, the junction contained 3 bases not matched to a gene. The authors reverse transcribed roughly 0.5 to 1 ug RNA with random hexamers. It was immunoSEQ multiplex PCR that amplified TCR beta CDR3 across 54 Vbeta and 13 Jbeta. TCRdb analysed the immunoSEQ multiplex PCR reads with MiXCR anew, one entry per CDR3 protein. This sample has 350,000 to 550,000 distinct CDR3 sequences, with approximately 85% found just once.

Sample: CD8+ T cells from PBMCs. J is TRBJ2-7 and V is TRBV27, with 11 bases that match TRBD2. The receptor's source is a human donor with multiple sclerosis. In DNA, the CDR3 is TGTGCCAGCAGTCCAACTAGCGGGGGCTACGAGCAGTACTTC. It yields the protein CASSPTSGGYEQYF.